This entry is about one T cell receptor (beta chain). Its antigen is undetermined. Repertoires were generated with immunoSEQ multiplex PCR, while TCRdb's copy carries only in-frame clones and drops some. This table holds 100,000 or so clones, 70% to 90% found once. This sample stems from a study of T cell responses to AZD1222 COVID-19 vaccine. Study details: Second doses at about 4 or about 12 weeks were pooled. Whole-study results and caveats: Vaccine-associated CD4 TCRs spanned spike, dominant at 160-218 and 743-854. Nearly half of unique spike-specific TCRs reportedly avoided B.1.351 and B.1.1.7 mutated regions.

J was trimmed by 7 bases and V by 4 bases; bases with no gene match: 5. This CDR3 contains 14 residues. Germline lookup yields CDR1 MNHEY and CDR2 SMNVEV (reference sequence). This TCR was sampled from an adult in good health. The material sequenced was peripheral blood, taken on day 0 of AZD1222 vaccination. V usage is TRBV27 and J usage is TRBJ1-2; TRBD1 aligns across 11 bases. The chain's CDR3 is CASSSTGTGGGYTF. The CDR3 nucleotides are TGTGCCAGCAGTTCAACCGGGACAGGGGGTGGCTACACCTTC.